These T cell receptor beta chains were read from a single sample in a study of response to subunit inactivated influenza vaccine. TCRdb used MiXCR to reprocess the RT-PCR reads, holding one entry per CDR3 protein. The sample lists about 530,000 distinct CDR3 sequences, 12% seen once, with about 10% in the top ten. The source was PBMCs from blood, collected on the day of vaccination. All receptors come from a man aged 45-65 years who received an inactivated influenza vaccine. Both conserved end residues are part of each CDR3. The D gene is left open where the match is weak. Rows may omit the clone size; those that give it use once, few, many or a size class.

>TRBJ2-7|.|TRBV11-2|.
TGTGCCAGCAGCTTCCTGACCGGGGACACCTACGAGCAGTACTTC
CASSFLTGDTYEQYF
>TRBJ2-1|TRBD2|TRBV11-3|few
TGTGCCAGCAGCTCTCGGGGTAGCGGGAGGGGTCAGTTCTTC
CASSSRGSGRGQFF
>TRBJ2-1|TRBD1|TRBV6-2/TRBV6-3|few
TGTGCCATCCAGACAGGGTCATCCTCCTACAATGAGCAGTTCTTC
CAIQTGSSSYNEQFF
>TRBJ1-4|.|TRBV5-6|.
TGTGCCAGCAGCTTGGGGCAGGGAGATACGCTATTCGATGAAAAACTGTTTTTT
CASSLGQGDTLFDEKLFF
>TRBJ2-1|TRBD2|TRBV28|few
TGTGCCAGCAGTTCGCGACTAGCGGAACCCTACAATGAGCAGTTCTTC
CASSSRLAEPYNEQFF
>TRBJ1-5|TRBD1|TRBV24-1|few
TGTGCCACCAGTGAAAATACAGGGGGCGCGGGTCAGCCCCAGCATTTT
CATSENTGGAGQPQHF
>TRBJ1-2|.|TRBV10-3|.
TGTGCCATCAGTGAGTCCGGTTCTCAGGGGTACTATGGCTACACCTTC
CAISESGSQGYYGYTF
>TRBJ2-7|.|TRBV28|once
TGTGCCAGCAGGGCCCGCACCAGGTACGAGCAGTACTTC
CASRARTRYEQYF
>TRBJ1-5|.|TRBV29-1|few
TGCAGCGTTGTTGAGGCAGGGCTAGGTCAGCCCCAGCATTTT
CSVVEAGLGQPQHF
>TRBJ1-1|TRBD1|TRBV11-2|few
TGTGCCAGCAGCCCAAAACCCTCCGCGGGACAGCTCATTTTCGGAGGGACTGAAGCTTTCTTT
CASSPKPSAGQLIFGGTEAFF
>TRBJ2-6|.|TRBV5-1|few
TGCGCCAGCAGCTATAGCTCGGACAACTCTGGGGCCAACGTCCTGACTTTC
CASSYSSDNSGANVLTF
>TRBJ2-7|TRBD2|TRBV20-1|.
TGCAGTGCTAGAGATCGTGACAATCGGCGGGGGGGTTCCTACGAGCAGTACTTC
CSARDRDNRRGGSYEQYF
>TRBJ2-2|.|TRBV6-1|many
TGTGCCAGCAGCACAGGGTTGGGCACCGGGGAGCTGTTTTTT
CASSTGLGTGELFF
>TRBJ2-1|.|TRBV20-1|.
TGCAGTGCCCCCTTAAACGGGGCCCTTACGAATGAGCAGTTCTTC
CSAPLNGALTNEQFF
>TRBJ2-1|TRBD1|TRBV6-2/TRBV6-3|few
TGTGCCAGCAGAGGGACAGGGTTCTACAATGAGCAGTTCTTC
CASRGTGFYNEQFF
>TRBJ2-2|TRBD1|TRBV5-1|few
TGCGCCAGCCGCTCCGGGACAGGGCTCACCGGGGAGCTGTTTTTT
CASRSGTGLTGELFF
>TRBJ2-2|TRBD2|TRBV12-3/TRBV12-4|few
TGTGCCAGCACGGGACTAGCGGGAGCAGGCGCCGGGGAGCTGTTTTTT
CASTGLAGAGAGELFF
>TRBJ2-1|TRBD2|TRBV5-1|few
TGCGCCAGCAAGCCCCTCGGGAGGGAACACAATGAGCAGTTCTTC
CASKPLGREHNEQFF
>TRBJ2-5|.|TRBV4-3|.
TGCGCCAGCAGCCAAGAGGCGGACAGATTCCCAGGGGCCCAGTACTTC
CASSQEADRFPGAQYF
>TRBJ2-2|TRBD2|TRBV4-2|few
TGTGCCAGCAGCCGACCCGGGACTAGCGGGAGAGCGGACACCGGGGAGCTGTTTTTT
CASSRPGTSGRADTGELFF
>TRBJ2-3|.|TRBV11-2|.
TGTGCCAGCAGCTACGGGACTTTCACAGATACGCAGTATTTT
CASSYGTFTDTQYF
>TRBJ2-7|.|TRBV27|many
TGTGCCAGCAGTTTAGGGCAGAACTTCTACGAGCAGTACTTC
CASSLGQNFYEQYF
>TRBJ2-1|TRBD2|TRBV5-1|.
TGCGCCAGCAGCGGAACCGGGACTAGCGGGGCCTACAATGAGCAGTTCTTC
CASSGTGTSGAYNEQFF
>TRBJ2-7|TRBD1|TRBV20-1|.
TGCAGTGCTCACCGGGGACAGGGTTCCTACGAGCAGTACTTC
CSAHRGQGSYEQYF
>TRBJ2-1|TRBD2|TRBV12-3/TRBV12-4|many
TGTGCCAGCAGTTTAAGGCGGGAGGGCTACAATGAGCAGTTCTTC
CASSLRREGYNEQFF
>TRBJ2-7|TRBD1|TRBV12-3/TRBV12-4|few
TGTGCCAGCAGTTTAGGGGGTGGGACAGGCGTATACGAGCAGTACTTC
CASSLGGGTGVYEQYF
>TRBJ1-2|.|TRBV7-6|few
TGTGCCAGCAGCCCGCCGGGGCGGACGTATGGCTACACCTTC
CASSPPGRTYGYTF
>TRBJ2-3|.|TRBV7-9|many
TGTGCCAGCAGCGTACAGGGTTGGGGCACAGATACGCAGTATTTT
CASSVQGWGTDTQYF
>TRBJ2-7|.|TRBV4-1|.
TGCGCCAGCAGCCAAGAAGCAGGGTGGTACGAGCAGTACTTC
CASSQEAGWYEQYF
>TRBJ2-7|TRBD1|TRBV10-3|.
TGTGCCATCAGTGGGACGGACAGGGGAACCTACGAGCAGTACTTC
CAISGTDRGTYEQYF
>TRBJ2-3|TRBD1|TRBV6-5|many
TGTGCCAGCAGTTACCTGACAGGGGATCGCACAGATACGCAGTATTTT
CASSYLTGDRTDTQYF
>TRBJ1-1|.|TRBV27|.
TGTGCCAGCAGTTTAATGCGGGACGCTGAAGCTTTCTTT
CASSLMRDAEAFF
>TRBJ2-2|.|TRBV15|few
TGTGCCACCAGCAGAGATGTGGTCAGCGCCGCGAACACCGGGGAGCTGTTTTTT
CATSRDVVSAANTGELFF
>TRBJ2-5|.|TRBV4-3|many
TGCGCCAGCAGCCAAGATTTCCGATTGGGGGAGACCCAGTACTTC
CASSQDFRLGETQYF
>TRBJ2-6|TRBD1|TRBV29-1|.
TGCAGCGTCGCCGACAGGGGTACAACCTCTGGGGCCAACGTCCTGACTTTC
CSVADRGTTSGANVLTF
>TRBJ2-7|.|TRBV6-1|many
TGTGCCAGCCGCCCCGGGGCCCGGTACGAGCAGTACTTC
CASRPGARYEQYF
>TRBJ2-5|TRBD2|TRBV4-3|.
TGCGCCAGCAGCCAAAGTCCCTCGGGGGGAGAGACCCAGTACTTC
CASSQSPSGGETQYF
>TRBJ1-1|.|TRBV7-6|.
TGTGCCAGCAGCTTATATATAACAGGAGAATATAATATGAACACTGAAGCTTTCTTT
CASSLYITGEYNMNTEAFF
>TRBJ2-5|.|TRBV18|.
TGTGCCAGCTCAACACAGGACAGCCCTTCCCGGACCCAGTACTTC
CASSTQDSPSRTQYF
>TRBJ2-7|.|TRBV7-2|many
TGTGCCAGCATCAAGCGACCGGGACACTTCTACGAGCAGTACTTC
CASIKRPGHFYEQYF
>TRBJ2-5|.|TRBV13|.
TGTGCCAGCAGCTTACGACAGTCATACCAAGAGACCCAGTACTTC
CASSLRQSYQETQYF
>TRBJ2-1|TRBD2|TRBV28|few
TGTGCCAGCAGTCCAGTTTGGCGGGGGGCCCTCAATGAGCAGTTCTTC
CASSPVWRGALNEQFF
>TRBJ2-2|TRBD1|TRBV7-2|.
TGTGCCAGCAGCACGGGACAGGGGAGCGGGGAGCTGTTTTTT
CASSTGQGSGELFF
>TRBJ2-5|.|TRBV5-1|many
TGCGCCAGCAGCTCTTCTCTGGCCCGAACGGACCTACAAGAGACCCAGTACTTC
CASSSSLARTDLQETQYF
>TRBJ1-5|.|TRBV4-3|many
TGCGCCAGCAGCCAAGATTACATTAGCAATCAGCCCCAGCATTTT
CASSQDYISNQPQHF
>TRBJ2-1|.|TRBV12-3/TRBV12-4|many
TGTGCCAGCAGTGTGGGCGGACTTAATGAGCAGTTCTTC
CASSVGGLNEQFF
>TRBJ2-1|.|TRBV14|few
TGTGCCAGCAGCCCAGCGGACGACTACAATGAGCAGTTCTTC
CASSPADDYNEQFF
>TRBJ2-7|.|TRBV7-9|many
TGTGCCAGCAGCACTAGGGTGGGAAGTTCGTACGAGCAGTACTTC
CASSTRVGSSYEQYF
>TRBJ2-6|.|TRBV28|.
TGTGCCAGCAAACCGGGTTCTGGGGCCAACGTCCTGACTTTC
CASKPGSGANVLTF
>TRBJ2-5|.|TRBV24-1|few
TGTGCCACCAGTCACCCGGGTGGTACGGAGACCCAGTACTTC
CATSHPGGTETQYF